The 31 T cell receptor beta chains below all came from one sample that was sequenced in a study of Ad26.COV2.S vaccination and SARS-CoV-2 variants. Here immunoSEQ multiplex PCR was the method, and the copy in TCRdb shows in-frame clones only, minus some. The sample includes 300,000 to 400,000 clones, around 87% of them seen just once. The treatment: about 20 received Ad26.COV2.S at low or high dose, single or two shots; about 5 received placebo; per-sample allocation not given. The study sampled participants on day 63 after the first vaccine or placebo injection. The sequenced sample was peripheral blood, obtained in a trial of Ad26.COV2.S vaccine versus placebo. The receptors originated from a person between 18 and 65 years old who received the Ad26.COV2.S COVID-19 vaccine or a placebo.

This chain joins TRBV27 and TRBJ1-5; weak D call: TRBD1 (5 bases). The CDR3 totals 14 residues. CDR1 is MNHEY and CDR2 is SMNVEV in the germline V gene (reference sequence). V gave up 6 bases and J gave up 6 bases, with 15 bases separating them. The CDR3 DNA sequence: TGTGCCAGCAGGAGGGGCCTCGGGGGTCAGCCCCAGCATTTT. Its protein product is CASRRGLGGQPQHF.

This sequence joins TRBV2 and TRBJ2-3; 10 positions match TRBD2. Trimming took 5 bases from V and 1 from J; bases not matched to a gene: 0. This CDR3 comprises 14 residues. Germline-derived CDR1 and CDR2 are SNHLY and FYNNEI. CDR3 protein: CASSSGGGTDTQYF. The CDR3 DNA is TGTGCCAGCAGTAGCGGGGGGGGCACAGATACGCAGTATTTT.

The chain couples TRBV2 to TRBJ1-4, with D possibly TRBD1 on 5 matching bases. Trimming took off 1 base at V and 7 bases at J, with 16 bases between the two ends. The CDR3 is 16 amino acids. Germline V CDR1 and CDR2: SNHLY, FYNNEI. CDR3 amino acids: CASSEVQGYQSEKLFF. CDR3 nucleotides: TGTGCCAGCAGTGAAGTTCAGGGCTACCAGAGTGAAAAACTGTTTTTT.

This chain links TRBV7-6 with TRBJ1-2; no definite D call. This CDR3 comprises 15 residues. CDR1 and CDR2 from the germline V gene are SGHVS and FNYEAQ. V gave up 4 bases and J gave up 8 bases, with 20 bases separating them. CDR3 sequence reads: CASSSPITRLEGYTF. The CDR3 coding sequence is TGTGCCAGCAGCTCCCCAATAACACGGCTAGAGGGCTACACCTTC. Using reference TRBV7-6 and TRBJ1-2 for the parts outside the CDR3, the full variable domain is GAGVSQSPRYKVTKRGQDVALRCDPISGHVSLYWYRQALGQGPEFLTYFNYEAQQDKSGLPNDRFSAERPEGSISTLTIQRTEQRDSAMYRCASSSPITRLEGYTFGSGTRLTVV.

This clone appeared a single time. This sequence joins TRBV7-6 and TRBJ2-1; the match to TRBD1 covers 7 bases. The CDR3 spans 16 residues. Germline V lookup: CDR1 SGHVS, CDR2 FNYEAQ. V gave up 5 bases and J gave up 6 bases; unmatched junction bases: 13. The CDR3, as DNA: TGTGCCAGCAGCGGCAAAATGACAGGGAAGTTCAATGAGCAGTTCTTC. Protein sequence: CASSGKMTGKFNEQFF.

This clone was counted only a few times. This sequence joins TRBV6-2 or TRBV6-3 and TRBJ1-1, with 8 nucleotides matching TRBD1. Germline loops: CDR1 MNHEY, CDR2 SVGEGT. V gave up 4 bases and J gave up 0 bases; unmatched junction bases: 7. This CDR3 is built from 16 residues. The CDR3 protein is CASSSQRTGLNTEAFF. In nucleotides, the CDR3 is TGTGCCAGCAGTTCCCAAAGGACAGGGCTGAACACTGAAGCTTTCTTT.

This clone was found once. This may come from a read error, since a much larger clone is one base off. The rearrangement uses TRBV11-3 and TRBJ1-1; 7 positions match TRBD1. CDR3 size: 13 residues. Trimming took 5 bases from V and 5 from J; bases not matched to a gene: 5. The germline V gene encodes CDR1 SGHNT and CDR2 YENEEA. The CDR3 DNA follows: TGTGCCAGCAGCCTCGACAGGGAAACTGAAGCTTTCTTT. Translated, it gives CASSLDRETEAFF.

The chain uses TRBV30 and TRBJ1-1, with D uncertain. Trimming shortened V by 0 bases and J by 8 bases, and 19 bases separated the two germline ends. CDR1 is GTSNPN, CDR2 SVGIG, per germline (reference sequence). The CDR3 loop spans 15 amino acids. CDR3 coding DNA: TGTGCCTGGAGTGTACGATATTTAGGGATCAAGGAAGCTTTCTTT. Protein product: CAWSVRYLGIKEAFF. The complete variable domain, with remaining parts taken from reference TRBV30 and TRBJ1-1, reads SQTIHQWPATLVQPVGSPLSLECTVEGTSNPNLYWYRQAAGRGLQLLFYSVGIGQISSEVPQNLSASRPQDRQFILSSKKLLLSDSGFYLCAWSVRYLGIKEAFFGQGTRLTVV.

V and J are TRBV9 and TRBJ2-2; 11 bases match TRBD1. V lost 3 bases to trimming and J lost 6 bases; unmatched junction nucleotides: 16. The germline CDR1 and CDR2 sequences are SGDLS and YYNGEE. The CDR3 has 19 amino acids. Here the CDR3 reads CASSARRTGGDGFPGELFF. CDR3 coding DNA: TGTGCCAGCAGCGCAAGGAGGACAGGGGGCGATGGATTCCCCGGGGAGCTGTTTTTT.

This chain connects TRBV2 to TRBJ2-7, with D unclear. This CDR3 is built from 11 residues. Germline loops: CDR1 SNHLY, CDR2 FYNNEI. V dropped 1 base and J dropped 7 bases, with 5 bases sitting between them. CDR3 DNA sequence: TGTGCCAGCAGTGAAGTCCGTGAGCAGTACTTC. This encodes CASSEVREQYF.

The chain combines TRBV9 with TRBJ2-3; 11 bases match TRBD2. There are 16 residues in the CDR3. Germline lookup yields CDR1 SGDLS and CDR2 YYNGEE. V lost 4 bases and J lost 0; bases outside the gene matches: 4. The CDR3 region is CASSFTSGGSTDTQYF. The DNA for the CDR3 is TGTGCCAGCAGCTTCACTAGCGGGGGCAGCACAGATACGCAGTATTTT.

The chain has TRBV12-3 or TRBV12-4 and TRBJ2-1; the D gene is possibly TRBD1 (6 bases). The CDR3 runs to 13 residues. With 5 bases removed from V and 3 bases from J, the gap between germline ends came to 8 bases. The CDR3: CASSLDSYNEQFF. As DNA, the CDR3 is TGTGCCAGCAGTCTGGACAGCTACAATGAGCAGTTCTTC.

This chain connects TRBV10-3 to TRBJ2-1; the D is unclear. The germline V gene has CDR1 ENHRY and CDR2 SYGVKD. Deletions cut 5 bases from V and 8 bases from J, with 13 bases between. The CDR3 totals 13 residues. CDR3 loop: CAISSGEVDEQFF. The CDR3 DNA reads TGTGCCATCAGTTCGGGCGAGGTTGATGAGCAGTTCTTC.

The CDR3 bases are TGTGCCAGCAGTTTATCGGGGGTTGGTAACGAGCAGTACTTC. It yields the protein CASSLSGVGNEQYF. J is TRBJ2-7 and V is TRBV27; D may correspond to TRBD1 or TRBD2 (5 bases each). CDR1 and CDR2 from the germline V gene are MNHEY and SMNVEV (reference sequence). There are 14 residues in the CDR3. Trimming removed 0 bases from V and 5 bases from J, with 11 bases in between.

In this sample, this clone turned up a few times. The chain uses TRBV12-3 or TRBV12-4 and TRBJ1-5; maybe TRBD1 (6 bases). The CDR3 is made up of 13 amino acids. The V gene lost 8 bases and the J gene lost 2 bases, with 10 bases spanning the gap. CDR3 in amino acids: CASASGGNQPQHF. In DNA form, the CDR3 reads TGTGCCAGCGCCTCAGGGGGCAATCAGCCCCAGCATTTT.

The rearrangement joins TRBV19 to TRBJ1-3; D remains ambiguous. V dropped 6 bases and J dropped 0 bases, with 9 bases sitting between them. Germline V gene sequence: CDR1 LNHDA, CDR2 SQIVND (reference sequence). The CDR3 runs to 14 residues. The CDR3 protein is CASSPTRSGNTIYF. For the CDR3, the DNA is TGTGCCAGTAGCCCGACCCGCTCTGGAAACACCATATATTTT.

The rearrangement uses TRBV2 and TRBJ2-7, with a tentative D call TRBD1 (6 bases). V shed 1 base and J shed 1 base, with 17 bases lying between them. Germline CDR1 and CDR2: SNHLY and FYNNEI. The CDR3 extends over 17 amino acids. CDR3 loop: CASSEGFGGEMSYEQYF. The DNA for the CDR3 is TGTGCCAGCAGTGAAGGTTTTGGGGGCGAAATGTCCTACGAGCAGTACTTC.

The chain has TRBV6-4 and TRBJ1-1; no firm D call. Germline V gives CDR1 MRHNA, CDR2 SNTAGT. V was trimmed by 5 bases and J by 4 bases, leaving 14 bases between them. This CDR3 has 14 amino acids. The CDR3 DNA reads TGTGCCAGCAGTATAAACATGGGAGGCACTGAAGCTTTCTTT. This codes for CASSINMGGTEAFF.

V gene TRBV11-2 combines with J gene TRBJ1-2; TRBD1 agrees at 8 bases. There are 15 residues in the CDR3. The V gene's germline CDR1 is SGHAT and CDR2 FQNNGV. The trim removed 2 bases at V and 1 base at J, leaving 3 bases unmatched. CDR3 sequence reads: CASSLNTGGNYGYTF. The CDR3 region has the DNA TGTGCCAGCAGCTTAAATACAGGGGGTAACTATGGCTACACCTTC.

The chain has TRBV7-9 and TRBJ2-1; D is ambiguous. Germline CDR1 reads SEHNR; CDR2 reads FQNEAQ (reference sequence). The CDR3 sequence is 15 residues long. Trimming stripped 5 bases from V and 3 bases from J, with 14 bases between. The CDR3 DNA reads as TGTGCCAGCAGCCAGGTTAAGCGAGTCTACAATGAGCAGTTCTTC. Its translation: CASSQVKRVYNEQFF.

This clone has only a few counts. The chain couples TRBV19 to TRBJ1-5, with D maybe TRBD1 (5 bases). V lost 3 bases and J 6 bases, leaving 24 bases between the germline ends. CDR1 is LNHDA, CDR2 SQIVND, per germline (reference sequence). The CDR3 extends over 18 amino acids. CDR3 nucleotide sequence: TGTGCCAGTAGTATTGGATCAGGACATTCGGGAGTGGCTCAGCCCCAGCATTTT. It encodes CASSIGSGHSGVAQPQHF.

This sequence joins TRBV5-1 and TRBJ2-7; the D call may be TRBD1 or TRBD2 (5 bases each). The germline V and J ends were trimmed by 5 bases and 4 bases, with 7 bases remaining between them. Germline assignment: CDR1 SGHRS and CDR2 YFSETQ. CDR3 length equals 11 residues. In DNA form, the CDR3 reads TGCGCCAGCAGAGAGGGGTACGAGCAGTACTTC. Its translation is CASREGYEQYF.

The chain links TRBV4-3 to TRBJ2-7, with no clear D. Trimming removed 0 bases at V and 7 bases at J, with 19 bases between. Germline V lookup: CDR1 LGHNA, CDR2 YSLEER. The CDR3 sequence is 16 residues long. As DNA, the CDR3 is TGCGCCAGCAGCCAAGATCCTACTCCCCTGGTTGGTGAGCAGTACTTC. This sequence encodes CASSQDPTPLVGEQYF.

The chain is built from TRBV7-9 and TRBJ1-6; D ambiguous. CDR1 and CDR2 (germline): SEHNR, FQNEAQ (reference sequence). The CDR3 has 14 amino acids. Trimming shortened V by 3 bases and J by 7 bases, and 10 bases separated the two germline ends. The CDR3 loop reads CASSFWAPNSPLHF. CDR3 bases: TGTGCCAGCAGCTTTTGGGCTCCCAATTCACCCCTCCACTTT.

The V call is TRBV2, the J call TRBJ1-4; the D gene is possibly TRBD1 (5 bases). Germline V gene data show CDR1 as SNHLY and CDR2 as FYNNEI. V lost 8 bases and J lost 6, with 10 bases in between. The CDR3 contains 12 residues. The CDR3 here is CASYGGDEKLFF. The CDR3 coding sequence is TGTGCCAGCTATGGGGGGGATGAAAAACTGTTTTTT.

As regards this clone: The identical CDR3 is also encoded by other nucleotide sequences in the sample. The V call is TRBV9, the J call TRBJ2-3; tentatively, D is TRBD1 or TRBD2 (5 bases each). The CDR3 covers 15 residues. The V end lost 0 bases, the J end lost 0 bases, and 8 bases lay between the germline ends. The germline gives CDR1 SGDLS, CDR2 YYNGEE. CDR3 residues: CASSVEGRSTDTQYF. DNA of the CDR3: TGTGCCAGCAGCGTAGAGGGACGGAGCACAGATACGCAGTATTTT.

V gene TRBV6-4 combines with J gene TRBJ2-7, with D hard to call. V lost 2 bases, J lost 3 bases, and 20 bases lay in between. The length of the CDR3 is 17 residues. Germline CDR1 reads MRHNA; CDR2 reads SNTAGT. CDR3 bases: TGTGCCAGCAGTGACATTGGGGTCCTGCCAACCTACTACGAGCAGTACTTC. Its protein is CASSDIGVLPTYYEQYF.

The V and J genes are TRBV14 and TRBJ1-2, with no clear D. The CDR3 extends over 14 amino acids. V shed 0 bases and J shed 4 bases, with 9 bases lying between them. Germline-derived CDR1 and CDR2 are SGHDN and FVKESK. CDR3 nucleotides: TGTGCCAGCAGCCAAGATCGTGACGGCTATGGCTACACCTTC. It encodes CASSQDRDGYGYTF.

The chain couples TRBV3-1 (or the pseudogene TRBV3-2) to TRBJ2-7; possibly TRBD2 for D (6 bases). The CDR3 totals 13 residues. The V end was cut by 0 bases, the J end by 3 bases, with 6 bases between. Germline V lookup: CDR1 LGHDT, CDR2 YNNKEL (reference sequence). The CDR3 DNA reads as TGTGCCAGCAGCCAAGAGGGGGGCTACGAGCAGTACTTC. Translating gives CASSQEGGYEQYF.

The chain has TRBV6-5 and TRBJ2-2; TRBD1 matches 11 bases. This CDR3 has 15 amino acids. From germline, CDR1 is MNHEY and CDR2 SVGAGI. V trimming: 7 bases; J trimming: 3 bases; junction bases outside the gene matches: 4. This CDR3 is CASTLGQGDTGELFF. The CDR3 DNA reads TGTGCCAGCACCCTGGGACAGGGGGACACCGGGGAGCTGTTTTTT.

The chain has TRBV28 and TRBJ2-7, with unresolved D. Germline V lookup: CDR1 MDHEN, CDR2 SYDVKM. The CDR3 totals 11 residues. V lost 6 bases and J 9 bases, leaving 12 bases between the germline ends. DNA of the CDR3: TGTGCCAGCAGATTTGGGGTGGGGCAGTACTTC. Protein: CASRFGVGQYF.